This T cell receptor beta chain stems from a study of blood T cells in healthy people across ages. J lost 2 bases, V lost 0 bases, and 6 bases had no gene match. The length of the CDR3 is 16 residues. Per germline, CDR1 SGHRS and CDR2 YFSETQ. A second PCR of roughly 6 to 12 cycles used a sample-barcoded 5' primer and a J-beta primer mix. A single record per CDR3 protein comes from TCRdb applying MiXCR to the 5' RACE reads. The table has 700,000 or so distinct CDR3 sequences, roughly 43% seen once. Healthy individuals of Caucasian origin from Russia, aged about 6 to 95, served as donors. The V and J genes are TRBV5-1 and TRBJ2-7, with 9 bases matching TRBD2. The sample consisted of blood. The clonotype originates from a man older than 75 in good health. CDR3 DNA: TGCGCCAGCAGCTTGGGGGGGGCTAGCGGGGCCTACGAGCAGTACTTC. This codes for CASSLGGASGAYEQYF.